Sequencing of this TCR beta chain was carried out in a study of blood T cell repertoires in COVID-19. Study information: Material from acute and convalescent COVID-19 was sourced from the United States, Italy and Spain.

Using immunoSEQ multiplex PCR, the repertoire was profiled, and TCRdb retains in-frame clones only, with some absent. This table holds 110,000 to 150,000 clones, approximately 80% found once. Germline CDR1 reads LNHDA; CDR2 reads SQIVND (reference sequence). The CDR3 sequence is 13 residues long. Germline trimming cut 5 bases from V and 6 bases from J; bases unmatched to any gene: 3. The J gene is TRBJ1-1, the V gene TRBV19; 10 bases are a match to TRBD1. Sequences were obtained from peripheral blood. The origin of this receptor is an elderly woman with acute or convalescent COVID-19. CDR3 coding DNA: TGTGCCAGTAGTGGACAGGGGGTGTCTGAAGCTTTCTTT. This translates into CASSGQGVSEAFF.